These 8 T cell receptor beta chains were all obtained from the same sample, sequenced in a study of blood T cell repertoires in COVID-19. Sequenced by immunoSEQ multiplex PCR; TCRdb stores in-frame clones only, minus some. The table includes roughly 99,000 clones, roughly 78% detected once. The sequenced sample was peripheral blood. Receptors originate from a woman older than 75 with active or convalescent COVID-19.

The chain couples TRBV19 to TRBJ2-1, with 16 bases that match TRBD2. Germline CDR1 reads LNHDA; CDR2 reads SQIVND (reference sequence). V dropped 1 base and J dropped 7; count of bases not matched to a gene: 10. The CDR3 is 19 residues long. In nucleotides, the CDR3 is TGTGCCAGTAGTATAGTAGCGGGACTAGCGGGAGGGGTCGGTAATGAGCAGTTCTTC. This codes for CASSIVAGLAGGVGNEQFF.

This clone was recorded once. The V call is TRBV7-2, the J call TRBJ2-7; 7 nucleotides match TRBD2. In germline, CDR1 is SGHTA, CDR2 FQGNSA. This CDR3 is built from 14 residues. Losses at the gene ends were 3 bases for V and 2 bases for J; bases not matched to a gene: 4. The CDR3 sequence: CASSLAGTTYEQYF. The CDR3 DNA sequence: TGTGCCAGCAGCTTGGCAGGGACTACCTACGAGCAGTACTTC.

This clone was counted between two and nine times. The rearrangement uses TRBV20-1 and TRBJ2-5, with unresolved D. The germline V gene has CDR1 DFQATT and CDR2 SNEGSKA (reference sequence). The V gene lost 5 bases and the J gene lost 5 bases, with 6 bases spanning the gap. This CDR3 region has 10 residues. This CDR3 is CSAVRETQYF. CDR3 coding DNA: TGCAGTGCTGTGCGGGAGACCCAGTACTTC.

The chain couples TRBV4-3 to TRBJ2-3; D might be TRBD2 (5 bases). V gave up 3 bases and J gave up 1 base, with 14 bases separating them. The germline V gene has CDR1 LGHNA and CDR2 YSLEER. The CDR3 runs to 16 residues. The CDR3, as DNA: TGCGCCAGCAGCCATCTTCGCCTGGAGGGCACAGATACGCAGTATTTT. Translating gives CASSHLRLEGTDTQYF.

The rearrangement joins TRBV6-2 or TRBV6-3 to TRBJ2-5, with 13 bases identical to TRBD2. In germline, CDR1 is MNHEY, CDR2 SVGEGT. V dropped 3 bases and J dropped 6; count of bases not matched to a gene: 16. The CDR3 spans 19 residues. The CDR3 nucleotides read TGTGCCAGCAGTTATTCCCTTCGGACTAGCGGGGGAGGATTGCAGACCCAGTACTTC. Protein sequence: CASSYSLRTSGGGLQTQYF.

The chain carries TRBV28 and TRBJ1-2; TRBD1 agrees at 7 bases. The CDR3 consists of 14 residues. Germline V gene data show CDR1 as MDHEN and CDR2 as SYDVKM. The V and J ends lost 6 bases and 3 bases, in that order; junction bases with no gene match: 7. The CDR3 protein is CASSRAGQDYGYTF. The CDR3 DNA sequence: TGTGCCAGCAGCCGAGCCGGACAGGACTATGGCTACACCTTC.

This clone was detected only once. The chain carries TRBV9 and TRBJ2-5, with TRBD1 matching over 8 bases. J gave up 2 bases and V 1 base, and 7 bases lay outside the gene matches. The CDR3 loop spans 16 amino acids. Per germline, CDR1 SGDLS and CDR2 YYNGEE. The DNA of the CDR3 is TGTGCCAGCAGCGTATTAGGGACAGGATATCAAGAGACCCAGTACTTC. Its protein product is CASSVLGTGYQETQYF.

The chain recombines TRBV6-2 or TRBV6-3 with TRBJ2-7; D is uncertain. From germline, CDR1 is MNHEY and CDR2 SVGEGT. V dropped 5 bases and J dropped 6 bases, with 8 bases sitting between them. The CDR3 runs to 11 residues. This chain's CDR3 is CASSNLGEQYF. CDR3 bases: TGTGCCAGCAGTAACCTCGGCGAGCAGTACTTC.